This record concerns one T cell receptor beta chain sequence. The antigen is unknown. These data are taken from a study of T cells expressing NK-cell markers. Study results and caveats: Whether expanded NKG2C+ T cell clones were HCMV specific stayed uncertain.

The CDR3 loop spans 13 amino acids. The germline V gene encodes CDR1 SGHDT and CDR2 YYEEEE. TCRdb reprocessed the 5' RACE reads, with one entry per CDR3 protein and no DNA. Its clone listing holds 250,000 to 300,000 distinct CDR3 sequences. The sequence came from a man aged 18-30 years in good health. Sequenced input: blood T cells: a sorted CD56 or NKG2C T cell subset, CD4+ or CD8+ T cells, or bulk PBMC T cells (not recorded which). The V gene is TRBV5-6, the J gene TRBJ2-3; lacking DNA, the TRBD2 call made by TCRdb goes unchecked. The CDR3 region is CASSSARGLEPYF.